The 20 T cell receptor beta chains presented below share a single source sample, sequenced in a study of CD8+CD57+ T cells in acquired aplastic anemia. The study profiled TCR beta VDJ and CDR3 using genomic DNA as template. TCRdb processed the reads anew with MiXCR; each CDR3 protein has one entry. Of 200,000 or so distinct CDR3 sequences in the sample, 64% are singletons; the top ten hold more than 45%. The sequenced sample was sorted CD4+, CD8+, or CD8+CD57+ T cells (not recorded which) from PBMCs. All receptors derive from a human donor with severe aplastic anemia or a healthy control (not recorded which).

With respect to this clonotype: A read error may explain this, as a much larger clone is one base away. V usage is TRBV27 and J usage is TRBJ2-7; 7 bases line up with TRBD1. The CDR3 runs 16 residues. In germline, CDR1 is MNHEY, CDR2 SMNVEV (reference sequence). The V segment lost 2 bases and the J segment 5 bases; nucleotides outside the gene matches: 12. This CDR3 is CASSLTGQLIPDEQYF. The CDR3 DNA is TGTGCCAGCAGTTTAACGGGACAGCTAATTCCGGACGAGCAGTACTTC.

V is TRBV7-9 and J is TRBJ2-7, with D tentatively TRBD1 (5 bases). V shed 5 bases and J shed 6 bases, with 14 bases lying between them. CDR1 and CDR2 (germline): SEHNR, FQNEAQ (reference sequence). This CDR3 is built from 13 residues. The CDR3 reads CASSPRAGGEQYF. CDR3 nucleotide sequence: TGTGCCAGCAGCCCCAGGGCTGGCGGCGAGCAGTACTTC.

CDR3 protein: CASSDRGRGQYF. The CDR3 nucleotides are TGTGCCAGCAGTGACAGGGGGCGAGGGCAGTACTTC. V usage is TRBV2 and J usage is TRBJ2-7; 8 bases are shared with TRBD1. Germline loops: CDR1 SNHLY, CDR2 FYNNEI. J lost 9 bases, V lost 3 bases, and 4 bases had no gene match. The CDR3 is made up of 12 amino acids. Full variable domain (missing parts from reference TRBV2 and TRBJ2-7): EPEVTQTPSHQVTQMGQEVILRCVPISNHLYFYWYRQILGQKVEFLVSFYNNEISEKSEIFDDQFSVERPDGSNFTLKIRSTKLEDSAMYFCASSDRGRGQYFGPGTRLTVT.

This clonotype was detected many times. The chain uses TRBV12-3 or TRBV12-4 and TRBJ1-5, with 8 positions matching TRBD1. CDR3 length equals 16 residues. V shed 7 bases and J 6 bases; nucleotides not matched to a gene: 14. CDR3 DNA: TGTGCCAGCAATTCTGGTCCGGGACAGGAAATTCAGCCCCAGCATTTT. It codes for CASNSGPGQEIQPQHF.

V is TRBV7-9 and J is TRBJ1-2; maybe TRBD1 (5 bases). The V gene's germline CDR1 is SEHNR and CDR2 FQNEAQ (reference sequence). V lost 5 bases, J lost 4 bases, and 11 bases lay in between. The CDR3 is 13 amino acids. CDR3 DNA: TGTGCCAGCAGCCCGCGGACAAGCTATGGCTACACCTTC. Translated, it gives CASSPRTSYGYTF.

This clonotype was seen once. The V call is TRBV20-1, the J call TRBJ2-1; D uncertain. CDR1 and CDR2 (germline): DFQATT, SNEGSKA (reference sequence). The CDR3 has 13 amino acids. The CDR3 DNA reads as TGCAGCGGCACTACGCAAACCTACAATGAGCAGTTCTTC. It translates to CSGTTQTYNEQFF.

This clonotype was counted between two and nine times. This chain joins TRBV30 and TRBJ2-2; D is undetermined. This CDR3 has 12 amino acids. The germline gives CDR1 GTSNPN, CDR2 SVGIG (reference sequence). V was cut by 2 bases and J by 7 bases, with 8 bases left in between. CDR3 nucleotides: TGTGCCTGGAGTAGGGTTAACGGGGAGCTGTTTTTT. As protein: CAWSRVNGELFF.

This clonotype was observed once. The chain couples TRBV5-4 to TRBJ2-2; 12 bases agree with TRBD2. The CDR3 is 16 residues long. The ends lost 4 bases at V and 1 base at J; junction bases unmatched: 2. Germline V gene data show CDR1 as SGHNT and CDR2 as YYREEE (reference sequence). The CDR3 bases are TGTGCCAGCAGCGAGACTAGCGGGGGGAACACCGGGGAGCTGTTTTTT. The encoded protein is CASSETSGGNTGELFF. Variable domain in full (rest from reference TRBV5-4 and TRBJ2-2): ETGVTQSPTHLIKTRGQQVTLRCSSQSGHNTVSWYQQALGQGPQFIFQYYREEENGRGNFPPRFSGLQFPNYSSELNVNALELDDSALYLCASSETSGGNTGELFFGEGSRLTVL.

This clonotype has just one count. V and J are TRBV19 and TRBJ2-7; perhaps TRBD2 as D (5 bases). V shed 0 bases and J shed 6 bases, with 12 bases lying between them. This CDR3 comprises 14 residues. Germline V gene data show CDR1 as LNHDA and CDR2 as SQIVND (reference sequence). CDR3 sequence: CASSIDRVAIEQYF. As DNA, the CDR3 is TGTGCCAGTAGTATAGATCGGGTAGCGATCGAGCAGTACTTC. Full variable domain (missing parts from reference TRBV19 and TRBJ2-7): DGGITQSPKYLFRKEGQNVTLSCEQNLNHDAMYWYRQDPGQGLRLIYYSQIVNDFQKGDIAEGYSVSREKKESFPLTVTSAQKNPTAFYLCASSIDRVAIEQYFGPGTRLTVT.

This clonotype was seen a few times. The chain carries TRBV25-1 and TRBJ2-7; D may be TRBD1 (6 bases). Germline assignment: CDR1 MGHDK and CDR2 SYGVNS. V was clipped by 4 bases and J by 3 bases, with 16 bases between them. The CDR3 has 15 amino acids. CDR3 coding DNA: TGTGCCAGCAGTGGACACAGGGACACTCACTACGAGCAGTACTTC. Translated, it gives CASSGHRDTHYEQYF.

The V call is TRBV5-6, the J call TRBJ2-7; a possible D gene is TRBD1 (6 bases). The CDR3 covers 14 residues. The germline V gene has CDR1 SGHDT and CDR2 YYEEEE. V lost 6 bases and J lost 6, with 19 bases in between. The CDR3 nucleotides are TGTGCCAGCACCTCGGCAGGGGCTTTGATCGAGCAGTACTTC. Translated, it gives CASTSAGALIEQYF.

This clonotype was counted a single time. The chain uses TRBV20-1 and TRBJ1-1, with D perhaps matching TRBD1 (6 bases). CDR3 size: 12 residues. The germline V gene encodes CDR1 DFQATT and CDR2 SNEGSKA (reference sequence). Trimming pared 6 bases from V and 3 bases from J, leaving 11 bases between. DNA for the CDR3: TGCAGTGCACTTAGGGGGGACACTGAAGCTTTCTTT. This encodes CSALRGDTEAFF.

The gene calls are TRBV28 and TRBJ2-1, with 8 bases matching TRBD1. The germline CDR1 and CDR2 sequences are MDHEN and SYDVKM. The CDR3 has 16 amino acids. With V trimmed by 6 bases and J by 12 bases, 19 bases remained unmatched. The CDR3 DNA follows: TGTGCCAGCAGCTCCGGACAGGGAGACATCCCTAAGGGGCAGTTCTTC. Protein: CASSSGQGDIPKGQFF.

The chain uses TRBV29-1 and TRBJ2-1; TRBD1 matches 9 bases. The CDR3 length is 14 residues. Germline CDR1 and CDR2: SQVTM and ANQGSEA. The ends lost 6 bases at V and 6 bases at J; junction bases unmatched: 9. CDR3 nucleotide sequence: TGCAGCGTACGCGGACTGGGACAGGGCAATGAGCAGTTCTTC. It encodes CSVRGLGQGNEQFF.

The rearrangement uses TRBV7-9 and TRBJ1-5; D remains ambiguous. Germline values: CDR1 SEHNR, CDR2 FQNEAQ (reference sequence). Trimming took off 3 bases at V and 7 bases at J, with 7 bases between the two ends. The CDR3 sequence is 12 residues long. The DNA for the CDR3 is TGTGCCAGCAGCTTTTGGGGACAGCCCCAGCATTTT. Translating gives CASSFWGQPQHF.

This clonotype was detected many times. The CDR3: CSARGGVLDEQFF. The CDR3 coding sequence is TGCAGTGCTAGGGGGGGGGTTTTAGATGAGCAGTTCTTC. The V and J genes are TRBV20-1 and TRBJ2-1; 7 nucleotides line up with TRBD2. The germline V gene has CDR1 DFQATT and CDR2 SNEGSKA (reference sequence). The J segment lost 8 bases and the V segment lost 3 bases, leaving 7 bases of the junction unmatched. The CDR3 runs 13 residues.

Comments on this clonotype: Germline and junction disagree at one end, which may indicate a read error. The rearrangement links TRBV19 to TRBJ1-1, with D perhaps TRBD1 (5 bases). This CDR3 has 17 residues. Germline lookup yields CDR1 LNHDA and CDR2 SQIVND (reference sequence). DNA of the CDR3: TGTGCCAGTAGTACTCAACCGGGTGGGGGAAGGGTGACTGAAGCTTTCTTC. Translated, it gives CASSTQPGGGRVTEAFF.

Remarks on this clonotype: A much larger clone sits a single nucleotide away, making a read error possible. This rearrangement joins TRBV13 to TRBJ1-2; TRBD1 is a possible D gene (6 bases). Trimming cost V 5 bases and J 7 bases, with 23 bases left between them. The germline V gene has CDR1 PRHDT and CDR2 FYEKMQ (reference sequence). The CDR3 spans 16 residues. CDR3: CASSNQDQGTLGGYTF. CDR3 nucleotides: TGTGCCAGCAGCAATCAGGATCAGGGGACGTTAGGTGGCTACACCTTC.

A few counts support this clonotype. The rearrangement uses TRBV20-1 and TRBJ2-7, with D uncertain. CDR3 length: 12 residues. The germline gives CDR1 DFQATT, CDR2 SNEGSKA (reference sequence). Trimming cost V 3 bases and J 2 bases, with 8 bases left between them. The CDR3 DNA follows: TGCAGTGCTAGCGGGTTAGCCTACGAGCAGTACTTC. This translates into CSASGLAYEQYF.

This clonotype appeared a single time. The rearrangement links TRBV12-3 or TRBV12-4 to TRBJ2-3; no reliable D call. The CDR3 is 16 residues long. V shed 6 bases and J shed 2 bases, with 18 bases lying between them. In nucleotides, the CDR3 is TGTGCCAGCAGCCCCCTGTGGCGGATACTCACAGATACGCAGTATTTT. Amino acid sequence: CASSPLWRILTDTQYF.